These T cell receptor beta chains were read from a single sample in a study of cytomegalovirus exposure and HLA in healthy donors. Clones were sequenced by immunoSEQ multiplex PCR, and TCRdb holds only the in-frame ones, with some missing. The data contain some 77,000 clones, 70% to 80% of them seen just once; the ten biggest clones take up 2.5%. Sample: PBMCs. The receptors were gathered from a man under 40 in good health and CMV-seronegative. Each CDR3 is given with its conserved first and last residue. The D gene is left open where the match is weak. Only some rows state a clone size, as once, few, many or a class for expanded clones.

j_call: TRBJ2-3; v_call: TRBV29-1; clone_size: -; d_call: TRBD1; cdr3_aa: CSVEDRVWVYTQYF; cdr3_nt: TGCAGCGTTGAGGACAGGGTGTGGGTGTATACGCAGTATTTT
j_call: TRBJ1-1; v_call: TRBV4-3; clone_size: -; d_call: -; cdr3_aa: CASSRGTLLMNTEAFF; cdr3_nt: TGCGCCAGCAGCCGAGGGACTTTACTCATGAACACTGAAGCTTTCTTT
j_call: TRBJ2-1; v_call: TRBV18; clone_size: -; d_call: -; cdr3_aa: CASSPQGYNEQFF; cdr3_nt: TGTGCCAGCTCACCTCAGGGTTACAATGAGCAGTTCTTC
j_call: TRBJ2-1; v_call: TRBV11-2; clone_size: -; d_call: -; cdr3_aa: CASSYQGFEQFF; cdr3_nt: TGTGCCAGCAGTTATCAGGGGTTTGAGCAGTTCTTC
j_call: TRBJ2-3; v_call: TRBV9; clone_size: -; d_call: -; cdr3_aa: CASSVGQDTQYF; cdr3_nt: TGTGCCAGCAGCGTAGGACAAGATACGCAGTATTTT
j_call: TRBJ2-7; v_call: TRBV5-1; clone_size: -; d_call: -; cdr3_aa: CASSLPQYSLAGNAYEQYF; cdr3_nt: TGCGCCAGCAGCTTACCCCAGTATAGTCTGGCGGGTAACGCCTACGAGCAGTACTTC
j_call: TRBJ2-1; v_call: TRBV28; clone_size: -; d_call: TRBD2; cdr3_aa: CASLEISSGRIYNEQFF; cdr3_nt: TGTGCCAGCTTAGAGATATCTAGCGGCCGAATCTACAATGAGCAGTTCTTC
j_call: TRBJ2-5; v_call: TRBV7-2; clone_size: once; d_call: TRBD1; cdr3_aa: CASSPHRGTGKETQYF; cdr3_nt: TGTGCCAGCAGCCCACACCGAGGGACAGGGAAGGAGACCCAGTACTTC
j_call: TRBJ1-5; v_call: TRBV27; clone_size: few; d_call: -; cdr3_aa: CASSKNGGKPQHF; cdr3_nt: TGTGCCAGCAGTAAGAACGGAGGTAAGCCCCAGCATTTT
j_call: TRBJ2-4; v_call: TRBV28; clone_size: -; d_call: TRBD1; cdr3_aa: CASSPYGQGRLGQNIQYF; cdr3_nt: TGTGCCAGCAGTCCCTACGGACAGGGGAGGTTAGGCCAAAACATTCAGTACTTC
j_call: TRBJ2-1; v_call: TRBV7-9; clone_size: few; d_call: -; cdr3_aa: CASSAQAGGRRYEQFF; cdr3_nt: TGTGCCAGCAGCGCGCAAGCGGGCGGCCGACGCTATGAGCAGTTCTTC
j_call: TRBJ2-1; v_call: TRBV5-6; clone_size: once; d_call: -; cdr3_aa: CASSLQGYEQFF; cdr3_nt: TGTGCCAGCAGCTTGCAGGGATACGAGCAGTTCTTC
j_call: TRBJ1-1; v_call: TRBV4-3; clone_size: -; d_call: -; cdr3_aa: CASSQQGQNTEAFF; cdr3_nt: TGCGCCAGCAGCCAACAGGGGCAGAACACTGAAGCTTTCTTT
j_call: TRBJ2-3; v_call: TRBV30; clone_size: -; d_call: TRBD2; cdr3_aa: CAWSVIRTSGITDTQYF; cdr3_nt: TGTGCCTGGAGTGTAATACGGACTAGCGGGATCACAGATACGCAGTATTTT
j_call: TRBJ1-2; v_call: TRBV28; clone_size: -; d_call: TRBD1; cdr3_aa: CASSSPTGTGGCGYTF; cdr3_nt: TGTGCCAGCAGTTCCCCAACCGGGACAGGGGGTTGTGGCTACACCTTC
j_call: TRBJ1-1; v_call: TRBV13; clone_size: -; d_call: TRBD1; cdr3_aa: CASSPRQGLMNTEAFF; cdr3_nt: TGTGCCAGCAGCCCCAGACAGGGGCTAATGAACACTGAAGCTTTCTTT
j_call: TRBJ1-6; v_call: TRBV7-9; clone_size: -; d_call: TRBD1; cdr3_aa: CASSLEVTGKSPLHF; cdr3_nt: TGTGCCAGCAGCTTAGAAGTGACAGGGAAATCACCCCTCCACTTT
j_call: TRBJ2-7; v_call: TRBV28; clone_size: -; d_call: -; cdr3_aa: CASSESSYEQYF; cdr3_nt: TGTGCCAGCTCTGAGAGCTCCTACGAGCAGTACTTC
j_call: TRBJ1-1; v_call: TRBV27; clone_size: -; d_call: -; cdr3_aa: CASSPLTWADTEAFF; cdr3_nt: TGTGCCAGCAGTCCGTTAACTTGGGCTGATACTGAAGCTTTCTTT
j_call: TRBJ2-7; v_call: TRBV6-5; clone_size: once; d_call: TRBD2; cdr3_aa: CASSYSSGSSHEQYF; cdr3_nt: TGTGCCAGCAGTTACTCTAGCGGGAGTAGTCACGAGCAGTACTTC
j_call: TRBJ1-1; v_call: TRBV7-2; clone_size: -; d_call: TRBD1; cdr3_aa: CASSPHRGRTEAFF; cdr3_nt: TGTGCCAGCAGCCCCCACAGGGGGAGGACTGAAGCTTTCTTT
j_call: TRBJ2-5; v_call: TRBV13; clone_size: -; d_call: -; cdr3_aa: CASSLGGAAQYF; cdr3_nt: TGTGCCAGCAGCCTTGGGGGGGCCGCCCAGTACTTC
j_call: TRBJ1-1; v_call: TRBV13; clone_size: -; d_call: -; cdr3_aa: CASSFDKGVNTEAFF; cdr3_nt: TGTGCCAGCAGCTTCGATAAGGGGGTTAACACTGAAGCTTTCTTT
j_call: TRBJ2-4; v_call: TRBV7-2; clone_size: -; d_call: TRBD1; cdr3_aa: CASSMGQLKNIQYF; cdr3_nt: TGTGCCAGCAGCATGGGACAGTTAAAAAACATTCAGTACTTC
j_call: TRBJ1-6; v_call: TRBV5-5; clone_size: few; d_call: -; cdr3_aa: CASTGHPNSPLHF; cdr3_nt: TGTGCCAGCACGGGACACCCTAATTCACCCCTCCACTTT
j_call: TRBJ2-5; v_call: TRBV18; clone_size: -; d_call: TRBD2; cdr3_aa: CASSPKAGPGEQYF; cdr3_nt: TGTGCCAGCTCACCAAAAGCGGGGCCGGGGGAGCAGTACTTC
j_call: TRBJ2-3; v_call: TRBV18; clone_size: -; d_call: -; cdr3_aa: CASSPTGMATQYF; cdr3_nt: TGTGCCAGCTCACCTACAGGGATGGCTACGCAGTATTTT
j_call: TRBJ2-1; v_call: TRBV10-3; clone_size: -; d_call: TRBD1; cdr3_aa: CATRTGMNEQFF; cdr3_nt: TGTGCCACCCGGACAGGAATGAATGAGCAGTTCTTC
j_call: TRBJ1-1; v_call: TRBV27; clone_size: -; d_call: -; cdr3_aa: CASRRFGVYEAFF; cdr3_nt: TGTGCCAGCAGAAGGTTCGGGGTATATGAAGCTTTCTTT
j_call: TRBJ2-1; v_call: TRBV4-1; clone_size: -; d_call: -; cdr3_aa: CASSQEILGGEQFF; cdr3_nt: TGCGCCAGCAGCCAGGAGATTTTGGGTGGGGAGCAGTTCTTC
j_call: TRBJ1-5; v_call: TRBV6-5; clone_size: -; d_call: -; cdr3_aa: CASRRGVTANQPQHF; cdr3_nt: TGTGCCAGCCGGAGGGGAGTAACGGCTAATCAGCCCCAGCATTTT
j_call: TRBJ1-5; v_call: TRBV19; clone_size: once; d_call: TRBD1; cdr3_aa: CASRDRESWQPQHF; cdr3_nt: TGTGCCAGTAGGGACAGGGAATCTTGGCAGCCCCAGCATTTT
j_call: TRBJ1-4; v_call: TRBV4-2; clone_size: -; d_call: -; cdr3_aa: CASSQATLPFATNEKLFF; cdr3_nt: TGTGCCAGCAGCCAAGCGACTCTACCCTTCGCAACTAATGAAAAACTGTTTTTT
j_call: TRBJ2-7; v_call: TRBV2; clone_size: once; d_call: -; cdr3_aa: CASGQASPYEQYF; cdr3_nt: TGTGCCAGCGGTCAGGCAAGCCCCTACGAGCAGTACTTC
j_call: TRBJ2-6; v_call: TRBV29-1; clone_size: few; d_call: TRBD1; cdr3_aa: CSVETDGTAGANVLTF; cdr3_nt: TGCAGCGTTGAAACGGATGGGACAGCTGGGGCCAACGTCCTGACTTTC
j_call: TRBJ2-5; v_call: TRBV7-9; clone_size: -; d_call: -; cdr3_aa: CASSLRWGGTLEETQYF; cdr3_nt: TGTGCCAGCAGCTTAAGATGGGGCGGCACACTGGAGGAGACCCAGTACTTC
j_call: TRBJ2-3; v_call: TRBV5-1; clone_size: -; d_call: -; cdr3_aa: CASRKREVSDTQYF; cdr3_nt: TGCGCCAGCAGAAAGCGAGAGGTCTCAGATACGCAGTATTTT
j_call: TRBJ2-3; v_call: TRBV15; clone_size: -; d_call: TRBD2; cdr3_aa: CATSRLSSGRRTDTQYF; cdr3_nt: TGTGCCACCAGCAGACTGTCAAGCGGGAGGCGCACAGATACGCAGTATTTT
j_call: TRBJ2-1; v_call: TRBV6-1; clone_size: -; d_call: TRBD1; cdr3_aa: CASSQTGGSYNEQFF; cdr3_nt: TGTGCCAGCAGTCAGACAGGGGGCTCCTACAATGAGCAGTTCTTC
j_call: TRBJ1-5; v_call: TRBV30; clone_size: -; d_call: -; cdr3_aa: CAWSSGYNQPQHF; cdr3_nt: TGTGCCTGGAGTTCGGGTTACAATCAGCCCCAGCATTTT
j_call: TRBJ2-3; v_call: TRBV7-8; clone_size: -; d_call: TRBD2; cdr3_aa: CASRPGTSGGWTDTQYF; cdr3_nt: TGTGCCAGCAGACCCGGGACTAGCGGGGGGTGGACAGATACGCAGTATTTT
j_call: TRBJ2-1; v_call: TRBV7-8; clone_size: -; d_call: -; cdr3_aa: CASSYTSAYNEQFF; cdr3_nt: TGTGCCAGCAGTTATACTTCGGCCTACAATGAGCAGTTCTTC
j_call: TRBJ2-3; v_call: TRBV29-1; clone_size: -; d_call: -; cdr3_aa: CSWRGRSDTDTQYF; cdr3_nt: TGCAGCTGGCGCGGTAGGTCTGACACAGATACGCAGTATTTT
j_call: TRBJ1-1; v_call: TRBV7-2; clone_size: -; d_call: TRBD1; cdr3_aa: CASSLIWAGGLDTEAFF; cdr3_nt: TGTGCCAGCAGCCTAATCTGGGCAGGGGGGTTAGACACTGAAGCTTTCTTT
j_call: TRBJ2-7; v_call: TRBV7-6; clone_size: -; d_call: -; cdr3_aa: CASSSFSSYEQYF; cdr3_nt: TGTGCCAGCAGCAGTTTTAGCTCCTACGAGCAGTACTTC
j_call: TRBJ2-1; v_call: TRBV29-1; clone_size: -; d_call: -; cdr3_aa: CSVERGWEQFF; cdr3_nt: TGCAGCGTTGAACGGGGGTGGGAGCAGTTCTTC
j_call: TRBJ1-6; v_call: TRBV7-9; clone_size: -; d_call: -; cdr3_aa: CASSFRGLGNSPLHF; cdr3_nt: TGTGCCAGCAGCTTCAGGGGCCTTGGGAATTCACCCCTCCACTTT
j_call: TRBJ2-1; v_call: TRBV7-8; clone_size: -; d_call: -; cdr3_aa: CASSLAGVGNEQFF; cdr3_nt: TGTGCCAGCAGCTTAGCAGGAGTGGGCAATGAGCAGTTCTTC
j_call: TRBJ2-7; v_call: TRBV6-5; clone_size: -; d_call: TRBD2; cdr3_aa: CASSSSSGRIEQYF; cdr3_nt: TGTGCCAGCAGCTCCTCTAGCGGGAGAATCGAGCAGTACTTC
j_call: TRBJ2-1; v_call: TRBV11-3; clone_size: -; d_call: TRBD2; cdr3_aa: CASSHRGREGNNEQFF; cdr3_nt: TGTGCCAGCAGCCACCGAGGGCGGGAGGGAAACAATGAGCAGTTCTTC